This T cell receptor (beta chain) was observed in a study of blood T cell repertoires in COVID-19. TCRdb keeps only in-frame clones here, not all; method: immunoSEQ multiplex PCR. The data show tens of thousands of clones, just under 90% seen once. In germline, CDR1 is SGHNT, CDR2 YYREEE (reference sequence). The CDR3 length is 14 residues. After removal of 4 bases from V and 0 bases from J, the junction contained 0 bases not matched to a gene. The chain carries TRBV5-4 and TRBJ2-2; TRBD1 aligns across 7 bases. The receptor comes from a man between 35 and 55 years old with COVID-19, enrolled during active disease. The sequenced sample was peripheral blood. CDR3 sequence reads: CASSTGANTGELFF. As DNA, the CDR3 is TGTGCCAGCAGCACAGGGGCGAACACCGGGGAGCTGTTTTTT.